This passage covers 10 T cell receptor beta chains from one sample sequenced in a study of blood T cell repertoires in COVID-19. Using immunoSEQ multiplex PCR, the repertoire was profiled, and TCRdb retains in-frame clones only, with some absent. This sample has about 190,000 clones, with approximately 84% found just once. The specimen was PBMCs or T cells enriched from blood (not recorded which). These receptors came from a woman aged 25 to 39 who had recovered from COVID-19.

The chain links TRBV6-4 to TRBJ2-1; 10 bases are shared with TRBD2. Germline loops: CDR1 MRHNA, CDR2 SNTAGT. The V gene end was trimmed by 3 bases and the J gene end by 5 bases; junction bases not matched to a gene: 4. The CDR3 loop spans 15 amino acids. The CDR3, as DNA: TGTGCCAGCAGTGAAGCGGGGGGGGCAGACAATGAGCAGTTCTTC. As protein: CASSEAGGADNEQFF.

The rearrangement joins TRBV5-5 to TRBJ2-3; D not certain. The CDR3 sequence is 14 residues long. Germline lookup yields CDR1 SGHKS and CDR2 YYEKEE (reference sequence). V lost 0 bases and J 0 bases, leaving 5 bases between the germline ends. The CDR3: CASSLATSTDTQYF. The CDR3 DNA reads TGTGCCAGCAGCTTGGCGACTAGCACAGATACGCAGTATTTT. The full variable domain, in which reference TRBV5-5 and TRBJ2-3 provide the parts outside the CDR3, is DAGVTQSPTHLIKTRGQQVTLRCSPISGHKSVSWYQQVLGQGPQFIFQYYEKEERGRGNFPDRFSARQFPNYSSELNVNALLLGDSALYLCASSLATSTDTQYFGPGTRLTVL.

Here the CDR3 reads CAITLSPSGETQYF. DNA for the CDR3: TGTGCCATAACCCTCTCACCCTCGGGAGAGACCCAGTACTTC. The chain carries TRBV10-3 and TRBJ2-5; D gene ambiguous. From germline, CDR1 is ENHRY and CDR2 SYGVKD. Trimming removed 9 bases at V and 4 bases at J, with 18 bases between. The CDR3 loop spans 14 amino acids.

This clone was seen a few times. The rearrangement uses TRBV2 and TRBJ2-3, with D maybe TRBD1 (6 bases). V was trimmed by 6 bases and J by 2 bases, leaving 12 bases between them. The CDR3 has 14 residues. Germline V lookup: CDR1 SNHLY, CDR2 FYNNEI. CDR3 DNA: TGTGCCAGCAGAGCCGACAGGACCACAGATACGCAGTATTTT. It translates to CASRADRTTDTQYF.

The chain couples TRBV2 to TRBJ1-6; D remains unclear. Trimming took off 1 base at V and 10 bases at J, with 23 bases between the two ends. Per germline, CDR1 SNHLY and CDR2 FYNNEI. The CDR3 is 18 residues long. The CDR3 coding sequence is TGTGCCAGCAGTGAAGAAGGATACGGAGACTACGGTGGGTCACCCCTCCACTTT. Translation gives CASSEEGYGDYGGSPLHF.

This chain connects TRBV6-4 to TRBJ2-1; D is unclear. The V gene's germline CDR1 is MRHNA and CDR2 SNTAGT. Trimming cost V 2 bases and J 5 bases, with 7 bases left between them. This CDR3 region has 13 residues. CDR3 sequence: CASSDPTDNEQFF. Written as DNA, the CDR3 is TGTGCCAGCAGTGACCCAACAGACAATGAGCAGTTCTTC.

This sequence joins TRBV27 and TRBJ1-5; tentative D call: TRBD1 (6 bases). The CDR3 runs 14 residues. V was cut by 7 bases and J by 2 bases, with 12 bases left in between. Germline V gives CDR1 MNHEY, CDR2 SMNVEV (reference sequence). Written as DNA, the CDR3 is TGTGCCAGCATGCAGGGGCTAGGCAATCAGCCCCAGCATTTT. It encodes CASMQGLGNQPQHF.

The chain carries TRBV11-2 and TRBJ2-6, with TRBD1 matching over 11 bases. This CDR3 has 19 residues. J was trimmed by 1 base and V by 3 bases; bases with no gene match: 8. CDR1 is SGHAT, CDR2 FQNNGV, per germline. The CDR3 bases are TGTGCCAGCAGCTTTCGGACAGGGGGCGCGGGATCTGGGGCCAACGTCCTGACTTTC. The encoded protein is CASSFRTGGAGSGANVLTF.

This sequence joins TRBV3-1 (or the pseudogene TRBV3-2) and TRBJ2-5, with D unclear. This CDR3 has 14 amino acids. Germline V gene lookup returns CDR1 LGHDT and CDR2 YNNKEL (reference sequence). V was shortened by 2 bases and J by 2 bases, with 9 bases between the two germline ends. The CDR3 here is CASSQMAGQETQYF. The CDR3 region has the DNA TGTGCCAGCAGCCAAATGGCAGGTCAAGAGACCCAGTACTTC.

This chain connects TRBV7-2 to TRBJ1-2; D is perhaps TRBD1 (6 bases). The germline V gene encodes CDR1 SGHTA and CDR2 FQGNSA. The CDR3 has 15 residues. Trimming pared 1 base from V and 6 bases from J, leaving 15 bases between. The CDR3 DNA sequence: TGTGCCAGCAGCTTAGTATCGGCAGGGGAACATGGCTACACCTTC. It specifies CASSLVSAGEHGYTF. The entire variable domain, with the rest obtained from reference TRBV7-2 and TRBJ1-2, is as follows: GAGVSQSPSNKVTEKGKDVELRCDPISGHTALYWYRQSLGQGLEFLIYFQGNSAPDKSGLPSDRFSAERTGGSVSTLTIQRTQQEDSAVYLCASSLVSAGEHGYTFGSGTRLTVV.